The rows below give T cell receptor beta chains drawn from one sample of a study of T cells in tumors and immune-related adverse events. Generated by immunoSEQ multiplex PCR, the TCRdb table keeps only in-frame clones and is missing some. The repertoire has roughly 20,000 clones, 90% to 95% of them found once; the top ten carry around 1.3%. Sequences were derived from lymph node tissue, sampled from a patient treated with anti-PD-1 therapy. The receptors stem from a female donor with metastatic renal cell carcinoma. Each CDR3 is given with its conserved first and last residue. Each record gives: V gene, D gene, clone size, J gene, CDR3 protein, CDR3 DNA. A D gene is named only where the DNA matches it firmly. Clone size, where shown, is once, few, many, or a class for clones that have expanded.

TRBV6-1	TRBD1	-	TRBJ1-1	CASSRDRELAEAFF	TGTGCCAGCAGCCGGGACAGGGAACTCGCTGAAGCTTTCTTT
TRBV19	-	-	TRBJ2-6	CASRGELTGANVLTF	TGTGCCAGTAGGGGGGAGCTCACAGGGGCCAACGTCCTGACTTTC
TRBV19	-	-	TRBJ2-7	CASRLAQYPYEQYF	TGTGCCAGTAGACTAGCTCAGTATCCCTACGAGCAGTACTTC
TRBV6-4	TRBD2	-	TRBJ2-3	CASSRLASTDTQYF	TGTGCCAGCAGCCGACTAGCGAGCACAGATACGCAGTATTTT
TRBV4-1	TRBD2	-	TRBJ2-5	CASSQPVGLAAQETQYF	TGCGCCAGCAGCCAGCCAGTGGGACTAGCGGCACAAGAGACCCAGTACTTC
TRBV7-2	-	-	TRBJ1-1	CASSAAGAEAFF	TGTGCCAGCAGCGCGGCAGGAGCTGAAGCTTTCTTT
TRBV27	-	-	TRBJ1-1	CASSNSWGTEAFF	TGTGCCAGCAGTAACTCCTGGGGGACTGAAGCTTTCTTT
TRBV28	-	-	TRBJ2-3	CASSSRPLSTDTQYF	TGTGCCAGCAGTTCCCGGCCACTAAGCACAGATACGCAGTATTTT
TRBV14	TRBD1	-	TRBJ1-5	CASSQPHEGQGNQPQHF	TGTGCCAGCAGCCAGCCCCACGAGGGACAGGGAAATCAGCCCCAGCATTTT
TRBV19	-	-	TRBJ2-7	CASSIVWTGEQYF	TGTGCCAGTAGTATCGTCTGGACTGGAGAGCAGTACTTC
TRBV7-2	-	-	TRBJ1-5	CASSLDINQPQHF	TGTGCCAGCAGCTTAGACATCAATCAGCCCCAGCATTTT
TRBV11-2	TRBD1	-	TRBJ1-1	CASSLGTVNTEAFF	TGTGCCAGCAGCCTAGGGACAGTGAACACTGAAGCTTTCTTT
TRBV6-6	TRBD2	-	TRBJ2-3	CASSYSGLAITDTQYF	TGTGCCAGCAGTTACTCCGGACTAGCGATCACAGATACGCAGTATTTT
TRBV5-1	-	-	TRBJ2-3	CASSSTSTDTQYF	TGCGCCAGCAGCTCTACTAGCACAGATACGCAGTATTTT
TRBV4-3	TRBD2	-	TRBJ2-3	CASSQRLAGGPDTQYF	TGCGCCAGCAGCCAGAGACTAGCGGGGGGGCCAGATACGCAGTATTTT
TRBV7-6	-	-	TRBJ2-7	CASGRSETTNEQYF	TGTGCCAGCGGGCGCAGCGAGACAACCAACGAGCAGTACTTC
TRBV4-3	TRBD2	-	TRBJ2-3	CASSQVAGGGGDTQYF	TGCGCCAGCAGCCAAGTAGCGGGGGGCGGTGGAGATACGCAGTATTTT
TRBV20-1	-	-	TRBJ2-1	CSGRGNNEQFF	TGCAGTGGGCGGGGCAACAATGAGCAGTTCTTC
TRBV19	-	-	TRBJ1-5	CASRLTGTLNQPQHF	TGTGCCAGTAGACTAACGGGGACCCTCAATCAGCCCCAGCATTTT
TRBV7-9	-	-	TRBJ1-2	CASSFTGTYGYTF	TGTGCCAGCAGCTTCACAGGGACCTATGGCTACACCTTC
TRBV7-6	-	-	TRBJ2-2	CASSSNIAANTGELFF	TGTGCCAGCAGCTCCAACATCGCGGCGAACACCGGGGAGCTGTTTTTT
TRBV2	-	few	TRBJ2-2	CATGPDPTWELFF	TGTGCGACGGGGCCAGACCCGACCTGGGAGCTGTTTTTT
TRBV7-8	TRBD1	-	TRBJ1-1	CASSYRGADTEAFF	TGTGCCAGCAGCTACAGGGGTGCGGACACTGAAGCTTTCTTT
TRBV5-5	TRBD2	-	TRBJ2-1	CASSFDGRALDEQFF	TGTGCCAGCAGCTTTGACGGGAGGGCTTTGGATGAGCAGTTCTTC
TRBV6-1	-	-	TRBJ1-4	CASSEAQGSEKLFF	TGTGCCAGCAGTGAAGCTCAGGGGAGTGAAAAACTGTTTTTT
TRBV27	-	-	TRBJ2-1	CASTITYGITYNEQFF	TGTGCCAGCACGATAACTTACGGGATTACCTACAATGAGCAGTTCTTC
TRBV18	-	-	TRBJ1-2	CASSPHSLYGYTF	TGTGCCAGCTCACCACACAGCCTTTATGGCTACACCTTC
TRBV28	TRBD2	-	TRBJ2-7	CASSSLAEHSYEQYF	TGTGCCAGCAGCTCTCTAGCGGAACACTCCTACGAGCAGTACTTC
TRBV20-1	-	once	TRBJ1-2	CSAVNYGYTF	TGCAGTGCGGTTAACTATGGCTACACCTTC
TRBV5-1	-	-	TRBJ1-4	CASSSGTSEKLFF	TGCGCCAGCAGCTCCGGGACCTCTGAAAAACTGTTTTTT
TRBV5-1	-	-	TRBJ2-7	CASSLSTGSDEQYF	TGCGCCAGCAGCTTGTCAACCGGGAGTGACGAGCAGTACTTC
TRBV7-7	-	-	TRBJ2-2	CASSLLTGELFF	TGTGCCAGCAGCTTGTTAACCGGGGAGCTGTTTTTT
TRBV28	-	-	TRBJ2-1	CASSLGGSKYNEQFF	TGTGCCAGCAGCTTGGGTGGCTCAAAGTACAATGAGCAGTTCTTC
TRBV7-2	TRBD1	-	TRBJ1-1	CASSPQGVGTEAFF	TGTGCCAGCAGCCCACAGGGGGTGGGCACTGAAGCTTTCTTT
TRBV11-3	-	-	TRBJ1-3	CASSPRGFGNTIYF	TGTGCCAGCAGCCCAAGGGGTTTTGGAAACACCATATATTTT
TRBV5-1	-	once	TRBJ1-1	CASSPMVNTEAFF	TGCGCCAGCAGCCCCATGGTGAACACTGAAGCTTTCTTT
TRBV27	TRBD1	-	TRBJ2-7	CASSPRPTGVRTSYEQYF	TGTGCCAGCAGTCCGCGGCCGACAGGGGTGCGGACTTCCTACGAGCAGTACTTC
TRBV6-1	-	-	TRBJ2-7	CATLSGSSYEQYF	TGTGCCACCCTCAGTGGCAGCTCCTACGAGCAGTACTTC
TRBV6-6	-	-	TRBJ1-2	CASTIGGERGYTF	TGTGCCAGCACGATCGGTGGGGAGCGGGGCTACACCTTC
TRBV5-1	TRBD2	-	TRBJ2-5	CASSLVAGEGETQYF	TGCGCCAGCAGCTTGGTTGCGGGAGAGGGGGAGACCCAGTACTTC
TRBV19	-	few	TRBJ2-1	CASSASLSYNEQFF	TGTGCCAGTAGTGCTAGCCTCTCCTACAATGAGCAGTTCTTC
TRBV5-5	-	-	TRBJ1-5	CASSFQTANQPQHF	TGTGCCAGCAGCTTCCAGACAGCCAATCAGCCCCAGCATTTT
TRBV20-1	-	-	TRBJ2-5	CSARGETQYF	TGCAGTGCTAGAGGGGAGACCCAGTACTTC
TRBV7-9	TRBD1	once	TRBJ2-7	CASSSGQGEIYEQYF	TGTGCCAGCAGCTCGGGACAGGGGGAAATCTACGAGCAGTACTTC
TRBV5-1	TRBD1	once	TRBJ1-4	CASSLGQGNEKLFF	TGCGCCAGCAGCTTGGGACAGGGGAATGAAAAACTGTTTTTT
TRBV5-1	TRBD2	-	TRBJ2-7	CASSPFPGTSDYEQYF	TGCGCCAGCAGCCCCTTTCCCGGGACTAGCGACTACGAGCAGTACTTC
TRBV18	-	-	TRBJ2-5	CASTSARLGGETQYF	TGTGCCAGCACAAGCGCACGGCTAGGGGGAGAGACCCAGTACTTC
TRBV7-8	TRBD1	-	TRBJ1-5	CASSLLQGGNSNQPQHF	TGTGCCAGCAGCTTATTACAGGGGGGAAATAGCAATCAGCCCCAGCATTTT
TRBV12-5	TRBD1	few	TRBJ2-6	CASTGQGISGANVLTF	TGTGCTAGCACGGGACAGGGTATCTCTGGGGCCAACGTCCTGACTTTC
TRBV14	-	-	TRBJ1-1	CASSPRGRTSTEAFF	TGTGCCAGCAGCCCTCGTGGCAGAACGAGCACTGAAGCTTTCTTT
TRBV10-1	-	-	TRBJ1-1	CASSAPDSKAFF	TGCGCCAGCAGCGCCCCGGACAGCAAAGCTTTCTTT
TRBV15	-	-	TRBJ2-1	CATSMGPNEQFF	TGTGCCACCAGCATGGGACCCAATGAGCAGTTCTTC
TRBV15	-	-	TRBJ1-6	CATSRDYAKGNSPLHF	TGTGCCACCAGCAGAGATTACGCTAAAGGGAATTCACCCCTCCACTTT